This TCR beta chain stems from a study of response to subunit inactivated influenza vaccine (dated by TCRdb to the late 2010s). With respect to the entire study: To follow how T cells responded to a trivalent subunit inactivated influenza vaccine, the researchers relied on deep quantitative profiling of the T cell receptor repertoire. Points the paper makes about the study in general: The authors suggested that each seasonal influenza vaccination may recruit only a limited number of new T cells.

The germline V gene (reference sequence) provides CDR1 LGHDT and CDR2 YNNKEL. V is reduced by 3 bases and J by 1 base, leaving a spacing of 4 bases between them. There are 13 amino acids in the CDR3, from cysteine to phenylalanine inclusive. Left in the record is the CDR3 DNA by itself, 39 bases read in frame from the first base. Comment on this clonotype: The target of this receptor is not known. No base quality information exists; no much larger clone differs at one position.

Library method: RT-PCR. TCRdb shows the sequencer as Illumina HiSeq 2500. TCRdb redid the processing of the public reads, applying fastp at Q25 and MiXCR, and retained in-frame beta chains. Each CDR3 protein appears once, grouped with its most common genes and DNA. Recorded for this sample are 400,000 to 650,000 distinct CDR3 sequences; around 7.7% of them occurred a single time. The ten largest clones represent around 13% of the sample. The V and J genes are TRBV3-1 and TRBJ1-3; no D gene call is confident. This TCR was recovered from a man aged 45 to 70 who received an inactivated influenza vaccine. Donor details come from another sample of the same person, matched by shared clones. The specimen comprised PBMCs from blood, sampled around 25 months after vaccination. The CDR3 corresponds to CASSQLSGNTIYF. The DNA reads TGTGCCAGCAGCCAGCTTTCTGGAAACACCATATATTTT.